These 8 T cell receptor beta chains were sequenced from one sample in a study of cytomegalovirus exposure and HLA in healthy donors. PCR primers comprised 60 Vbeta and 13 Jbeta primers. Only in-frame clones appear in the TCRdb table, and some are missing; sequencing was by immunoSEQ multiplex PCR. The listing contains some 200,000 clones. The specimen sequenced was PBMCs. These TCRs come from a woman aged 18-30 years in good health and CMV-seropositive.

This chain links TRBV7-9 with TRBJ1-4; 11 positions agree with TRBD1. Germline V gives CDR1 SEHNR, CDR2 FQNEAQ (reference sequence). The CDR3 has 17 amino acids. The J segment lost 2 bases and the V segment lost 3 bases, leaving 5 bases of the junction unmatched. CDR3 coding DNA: TGTGCCAGCAGCTTGGGGGACAGGGGGTTGACTAATGAAAAACTGTTTTTT. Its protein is CASSLGDRGLTNEKLFF.

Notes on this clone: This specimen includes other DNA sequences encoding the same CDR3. The DNA of the CDR3 is TGTGCCACCAGCAGCAGACTAGCGGGAGGGCTGGAGACCCAGTACTTC. Its translation is CATSSRLAGGLETQYF. The chain joins TRBV15 to TRBJ2-5, with 14 bases identical to TRBD2. CDR3 size: 16 residues. CDR1 is LNHNV, CDR2 YYDKDF, per germline (reference sequence). Trimming at V came to 3 bases and at J to 5 bases, leaving 5 bases not matched to a gene.

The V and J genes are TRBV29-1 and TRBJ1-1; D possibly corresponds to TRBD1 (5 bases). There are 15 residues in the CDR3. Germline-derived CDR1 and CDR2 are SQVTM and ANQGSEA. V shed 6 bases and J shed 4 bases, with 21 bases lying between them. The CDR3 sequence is CSVNPLSGGITEAFF. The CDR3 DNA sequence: TGCAGCGTCAACCCGCTCTCGGGGGGGATCACTGAAGCTTTCTTT. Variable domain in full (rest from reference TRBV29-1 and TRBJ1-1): SAVISQKPSRDICQRGTSLTIQCQVDSQVTMMFWYRQQPGQSLTLIATANQGSEATYESGFVIDKFPISRPNLTFSTLTVSNMSPEDSSIYLCSVNPLSGGITEAFFGQGTRLTVV.

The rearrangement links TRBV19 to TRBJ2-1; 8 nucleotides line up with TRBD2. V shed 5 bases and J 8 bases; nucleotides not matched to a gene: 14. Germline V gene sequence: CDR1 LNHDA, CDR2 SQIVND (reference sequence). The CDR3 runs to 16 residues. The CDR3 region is CASSLTSGPSGYEQFF. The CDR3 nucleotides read TGTGCCAGTAGTCTCACTAGCGGTCCCTCGGGGTATGAGCAGTTCTTC. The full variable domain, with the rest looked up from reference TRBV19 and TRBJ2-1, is DGGITQSPKYLFRKEGQNVTLSCEQNLNHDAMYWYRQDPGQGLRLIYYSQIVNDFQKGDIAEGYSVSREKKESFPLTVTSAQKNPTAFYLCASSLTSGPSGYEQFFGPGTRLTVL.

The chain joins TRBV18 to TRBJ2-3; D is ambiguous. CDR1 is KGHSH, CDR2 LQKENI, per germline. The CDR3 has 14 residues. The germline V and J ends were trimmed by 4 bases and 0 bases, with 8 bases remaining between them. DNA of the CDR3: TGTGCCAGCTCACGGAGCGACAGCACAGATACGCAGTATTTT. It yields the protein CASSRSDSTDTQYF.

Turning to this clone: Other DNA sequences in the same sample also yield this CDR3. The CDR3 DNA reads as TGCGCCAGCAGCTTGGGGGGACTAGCGGGAGTGAATGAGCAGTTCTTC. Amino acid sequence: CASSLGGLAGVNEQFF. The chain employs TRBV5-1 and TRBJ2-1; 14 nucleotides match TRBD2. The V gene's germline CDR1 is SGHRS and CDR2 YFSETQ. V lost 0 bases, J lost 7 bases, and 3 bases stayed unmatched. The CDR3 runs to 16 residues.

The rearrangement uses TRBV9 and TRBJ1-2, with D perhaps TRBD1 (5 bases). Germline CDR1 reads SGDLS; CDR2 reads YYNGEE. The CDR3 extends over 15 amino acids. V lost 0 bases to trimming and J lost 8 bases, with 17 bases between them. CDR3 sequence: CASSVGDSPKHGYTF. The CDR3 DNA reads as TGTGCCAGCAGCGTAGGCGACAGCCCGAAACACGGCTACACCTTC.

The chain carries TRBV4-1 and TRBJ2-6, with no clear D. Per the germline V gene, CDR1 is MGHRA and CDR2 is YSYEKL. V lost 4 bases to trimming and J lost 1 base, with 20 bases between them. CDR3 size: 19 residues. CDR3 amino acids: CASSRATVQARSGANVLTF. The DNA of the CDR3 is TGCGCCAGCAGCCGAGCAACGGTCCAGGCAAGGTCTGGGGCCAACGTCCTGACTTTC.